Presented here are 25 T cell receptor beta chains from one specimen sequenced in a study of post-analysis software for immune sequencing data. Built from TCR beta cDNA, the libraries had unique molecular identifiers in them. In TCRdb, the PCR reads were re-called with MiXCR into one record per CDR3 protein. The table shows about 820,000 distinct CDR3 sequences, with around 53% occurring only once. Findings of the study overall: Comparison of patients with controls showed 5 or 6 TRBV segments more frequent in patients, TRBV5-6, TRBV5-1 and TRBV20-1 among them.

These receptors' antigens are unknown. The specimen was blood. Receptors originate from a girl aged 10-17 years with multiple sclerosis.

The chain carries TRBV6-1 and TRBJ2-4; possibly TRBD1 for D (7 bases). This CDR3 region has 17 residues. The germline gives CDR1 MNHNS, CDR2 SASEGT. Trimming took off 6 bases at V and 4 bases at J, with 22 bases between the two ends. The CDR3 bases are TGTGCCAGCAGGGCAAAGGGGGCTAGCGCCTCTAAAAACATTCAGTACTTC. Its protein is CASRAKGASASKNIQYF.

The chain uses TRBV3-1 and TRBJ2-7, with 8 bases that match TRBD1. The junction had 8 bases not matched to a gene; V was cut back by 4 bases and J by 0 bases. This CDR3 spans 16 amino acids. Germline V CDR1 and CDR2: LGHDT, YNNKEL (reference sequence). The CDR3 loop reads CASSLRTGMGSYEQYF. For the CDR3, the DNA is TGTGCCAGCAGCCTTCGGACAGGGATGGGCTCCTACGAGCAGTACTTC.

The CDR3 coding sequence is TGCAGTGCTACCACGATCTGGGCTAGCGGGACCCACGAGCAGTACTTC. This translates into CSATTIWASGTHEQYF. The rearrangement uses TRBV20-1 and TRBJ2-7, with 9 bases identical to TRBD2. CDR3 size: 16 residues. Germline V gene data show CDR1 as DFQATT and CDR2 as SNEGSKA (reference sequence). The J segment lost 5 bases and the V segment lost 4 bases, leaving 15 bases of the junction unmatched.

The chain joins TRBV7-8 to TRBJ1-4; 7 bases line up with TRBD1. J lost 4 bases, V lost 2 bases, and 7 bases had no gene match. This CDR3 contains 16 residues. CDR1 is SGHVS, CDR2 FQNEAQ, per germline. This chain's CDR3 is CASSLNAGQSNEKLFF. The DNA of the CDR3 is TGTGCCAGCAGCTTAAATGCGGGACAGAGTAATGAAAAACTGTTTTTT.

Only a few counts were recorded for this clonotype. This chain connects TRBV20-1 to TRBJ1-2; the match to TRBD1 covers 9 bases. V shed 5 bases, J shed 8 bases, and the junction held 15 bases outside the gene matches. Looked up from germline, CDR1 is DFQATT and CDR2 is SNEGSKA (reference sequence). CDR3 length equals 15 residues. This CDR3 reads CSASSGTGYFYGYTF. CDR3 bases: TGCAGTGCTTCCTCCGGGACAGGGTATTTCTACGGCTACACCTTC.

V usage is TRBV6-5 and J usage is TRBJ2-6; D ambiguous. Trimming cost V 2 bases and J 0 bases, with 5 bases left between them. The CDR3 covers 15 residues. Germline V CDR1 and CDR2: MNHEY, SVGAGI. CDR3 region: CASSYGFSGANVLTF. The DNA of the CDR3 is TGTGCCAGCAGTTACGGGTTCTCTGGGGCCAACGTCCTGACTTTC.

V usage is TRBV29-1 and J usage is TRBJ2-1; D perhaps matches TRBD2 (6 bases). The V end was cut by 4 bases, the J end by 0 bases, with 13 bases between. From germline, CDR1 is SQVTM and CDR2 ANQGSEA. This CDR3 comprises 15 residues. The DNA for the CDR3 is TGCAGCGTTGTAAGCCGGGACTCCTCCTACAATGAGCAGTTCTTC. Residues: CSVVSRDSSYNEQFF.

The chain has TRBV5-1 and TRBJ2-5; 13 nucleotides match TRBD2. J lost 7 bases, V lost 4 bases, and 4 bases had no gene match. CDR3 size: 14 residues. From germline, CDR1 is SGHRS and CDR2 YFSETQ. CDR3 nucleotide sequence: TGCGCCAGCAGCGCGACTAGCGGGGGGTGGACCCAGTACTTC. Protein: CASSATSGGWTQYF.

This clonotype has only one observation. CDR3 sequence: CSVEQLLWDSTAGEQFF. The CDR3 DNA reads as TGCAGCGTTGAGCAGCTACTTTGGGACAGTACTGCCGGTGAGCAGTTCTTC. The chain carries TRBV29-1 and TRBJ2-1; 7 bases align to TRBD1. This CDR3 has 17 amino acids. The J segment lost 9 bases and the V segment lost 3 bases, leaving 20 bases of the junction unmatched. From germline, CDR1 is SQVTM and CDR2 ANQGSEA.

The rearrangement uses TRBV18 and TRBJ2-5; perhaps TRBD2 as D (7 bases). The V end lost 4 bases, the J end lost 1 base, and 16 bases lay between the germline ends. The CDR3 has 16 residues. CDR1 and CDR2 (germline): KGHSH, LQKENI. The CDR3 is CASSLRGGDVQETQYF. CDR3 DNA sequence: TGTGCCAGCTCACTCCGCGGGGGCGACGTCCAAGAGACCCAGTACTTC.

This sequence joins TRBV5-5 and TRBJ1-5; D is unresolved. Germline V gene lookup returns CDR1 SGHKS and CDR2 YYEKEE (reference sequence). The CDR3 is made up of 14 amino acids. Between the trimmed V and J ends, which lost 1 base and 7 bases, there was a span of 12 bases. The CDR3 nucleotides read TGTGCCAGCAGCTTGTTTGGGTCTGACCAGCCCCAGCATTTT. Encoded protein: CASSLFGSDQPQHF.

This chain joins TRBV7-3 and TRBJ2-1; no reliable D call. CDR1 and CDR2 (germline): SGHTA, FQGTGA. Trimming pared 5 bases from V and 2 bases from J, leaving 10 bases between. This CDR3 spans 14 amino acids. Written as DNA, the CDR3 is TGTGCCAGCAGCCCGGACGGTACCTACAATGAGCAGTTCTTC. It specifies CASSPDGTYNEQFF.

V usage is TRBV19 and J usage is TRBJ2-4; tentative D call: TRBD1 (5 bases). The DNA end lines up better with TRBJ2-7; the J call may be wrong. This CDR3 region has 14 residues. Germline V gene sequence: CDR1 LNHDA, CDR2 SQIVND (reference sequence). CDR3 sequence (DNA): TGTGCCAGTAGTAGCTCAGGGATCTCCTACGAGCAGTACTTC. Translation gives CASSSSGISYEQYF.

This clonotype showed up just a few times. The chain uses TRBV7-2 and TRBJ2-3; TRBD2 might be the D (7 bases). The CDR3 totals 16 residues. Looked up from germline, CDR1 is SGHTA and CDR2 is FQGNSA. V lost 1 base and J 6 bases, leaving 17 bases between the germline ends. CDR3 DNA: TGTGCCAGCAGCTTAGATTGGGGGGGCGAGTCGGATACGCAGTATTTT. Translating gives CASSLDWGGESDTQYF.

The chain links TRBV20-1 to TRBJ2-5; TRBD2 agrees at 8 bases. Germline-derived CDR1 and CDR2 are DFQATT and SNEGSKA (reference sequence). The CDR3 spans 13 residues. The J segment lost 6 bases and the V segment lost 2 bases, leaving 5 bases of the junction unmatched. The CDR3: CSARRLASQTQYF. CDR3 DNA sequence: TGCAGTGCTAGACGACTAGCGTCACAGACCCAGTACTTC.

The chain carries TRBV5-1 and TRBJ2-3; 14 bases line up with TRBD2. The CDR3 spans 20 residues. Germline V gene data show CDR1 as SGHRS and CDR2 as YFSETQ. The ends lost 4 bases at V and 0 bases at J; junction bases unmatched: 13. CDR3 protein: CASSTAGTSGRITSTDTQYF. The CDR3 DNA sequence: TGCGCCAGCAGCACTGCCGGGACTAGCGGGAGAATAACTAGCACAGATACGCAGTATTTT. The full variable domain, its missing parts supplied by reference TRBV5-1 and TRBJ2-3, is KAGVTQTPRYLIKTRGQQVTLSCSPISGHRSVSWYQQTPGQGLQFLFEYFSETQRNKGNFPGRFSGRQFSNSRSEMNVSTLELGDSALYLCASSTAGTSGRITSTDTQYFGPGTRLTVL.

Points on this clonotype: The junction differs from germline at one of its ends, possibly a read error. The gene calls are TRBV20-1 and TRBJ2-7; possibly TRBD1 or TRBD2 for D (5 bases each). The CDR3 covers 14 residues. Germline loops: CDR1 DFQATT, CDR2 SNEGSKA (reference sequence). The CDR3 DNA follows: TGCAGTGCCAGAGACACGAGGGGTAACTACGAGCAGTACTTC. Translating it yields CSARDTRGNYEQYF.

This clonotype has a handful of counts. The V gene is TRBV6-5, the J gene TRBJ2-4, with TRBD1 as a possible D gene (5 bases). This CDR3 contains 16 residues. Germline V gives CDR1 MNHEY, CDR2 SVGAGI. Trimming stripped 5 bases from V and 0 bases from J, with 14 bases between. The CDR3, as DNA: TGTGCCAGCAGTACCTCAGGGATACTAGCCAAAAACATTCAGTACTTC. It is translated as CASSTSGILAKNIQYF.

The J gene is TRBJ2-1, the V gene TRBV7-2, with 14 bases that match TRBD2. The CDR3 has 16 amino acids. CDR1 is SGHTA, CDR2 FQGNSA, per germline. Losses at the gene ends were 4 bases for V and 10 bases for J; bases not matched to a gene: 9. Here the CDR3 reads CASSSRTSGGTREQFF. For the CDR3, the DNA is TGTGCCAGCAGCTCCCGGACTAGCGGGGGGACTCGCGAGCAGTTCTTC. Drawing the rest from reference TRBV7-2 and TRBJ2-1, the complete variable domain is GAGVSQSPSNKVTEKGKDVELRCDPISGHTALYWYRQSLGQGLEFLIYFQGNSAPDKSGLPSDRFSAERTGGSVSTLTIQRTQQEDSAVYLCASSSRTSGGTREQFFGPGTRLTVL.

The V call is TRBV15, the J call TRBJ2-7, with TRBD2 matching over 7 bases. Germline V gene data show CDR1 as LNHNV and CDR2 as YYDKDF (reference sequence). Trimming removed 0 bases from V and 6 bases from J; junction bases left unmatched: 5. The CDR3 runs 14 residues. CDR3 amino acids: CATSRDASGGEQYF. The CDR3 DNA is TGTGCCACCAGCAGAGATGCTAGCGGCGGCGAGCAGTACTTC. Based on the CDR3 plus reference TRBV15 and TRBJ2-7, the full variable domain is DAMVIQNPRYQVTQFGKPVTLSCSQTLNHNVMYWYQQKSSQAPKLLFHYYDKDFNNEADTPDNFQSRRPNTSFCFLDIRSPGLGDTAMYLCATSRDASGGEQYFGPGTRLTVT.

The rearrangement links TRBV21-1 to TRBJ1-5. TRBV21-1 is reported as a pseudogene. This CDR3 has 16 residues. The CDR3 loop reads CASSKKTNNSNQPQHF. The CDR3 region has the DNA TGTGCCAGCAGCAAGAAAACGAACAATAGCAATCAGCCCCAGCATTTT.

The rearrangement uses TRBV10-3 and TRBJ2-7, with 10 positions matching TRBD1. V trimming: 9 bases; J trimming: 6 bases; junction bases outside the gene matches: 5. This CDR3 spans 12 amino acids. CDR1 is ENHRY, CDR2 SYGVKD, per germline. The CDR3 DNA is TGTGCCATTTCCCGGGACAGGGGCGAGCAGTACTTC. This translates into CAISRDRGEQYF.

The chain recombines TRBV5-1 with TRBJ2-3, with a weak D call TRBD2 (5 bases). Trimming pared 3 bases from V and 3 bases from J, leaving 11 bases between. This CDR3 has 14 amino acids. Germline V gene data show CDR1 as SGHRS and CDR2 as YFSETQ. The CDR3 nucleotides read TGCGCCAGCAGCTCACTGGACTGGACAGATACGCAGTATTTT. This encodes CASSSLDWTDTQYF.

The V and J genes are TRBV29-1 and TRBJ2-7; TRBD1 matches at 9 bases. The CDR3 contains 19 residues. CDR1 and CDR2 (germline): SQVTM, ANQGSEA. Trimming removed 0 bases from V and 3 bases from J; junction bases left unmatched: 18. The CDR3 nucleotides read TGCAGCGTTGAAGACCGAGACGGGACAGGGCTATTTAACGTCTACGAGCAGTACTTC. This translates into CSVEDRDGTGLFNVYEQYF.

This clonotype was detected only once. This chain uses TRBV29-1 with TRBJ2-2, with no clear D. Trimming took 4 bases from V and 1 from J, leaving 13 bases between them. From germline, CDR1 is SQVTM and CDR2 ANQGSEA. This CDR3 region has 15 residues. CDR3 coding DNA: TGCAGCGTTGGGGAACTACCGATGAACACCGGGGAGCTGTTTTTT. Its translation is CSVGELPMNTGELFF.